Following are 22 T cell receptor beta chains from one sample sequenced in a study of technical replicates of blood from a handful of donors. Libraries were prepared by immunoSEQ multiplex PCR; TCRdb keeps only in-frame clonotypes and omits some of them. The sample carries under 100,000 clones, 90% to 97% recorded once. The sequenced sample was T cells isolated from PBMCs. The receptors here all came from a human donor in good health.

The V and J genes are TRBV5-1 and TRBJ1-2, with D hard to call. CDR3 length: 13 amino acids. The germline V gene encodes CDR1 SGHRS and CDR2 YFSETQ. V lost 4 bases and J 3 bases, leaving 10 bases between the germline ends. The CDR3 DNA sequence: TGCGCCAGCAGCGAGACACTAGACTATGGCTACACCTTC. As protein: CASSETLDYGYTF.

This clone has only one observation. J is TRBJ1-6 and V is TRBV6-5; D is unclear. Germline V gene lookup returns CDR1 MNHEY and CDR2 SVGAGI. CDR3 length equals 14 residues. The V and J ends lost 7 bases and 7 bases respectively, with 14 bases between them. CDR3 bases: TGTGCCAGCAATACCCCGGGTCCAAATTCACCCCTCCACTTT. Translating it yields CASNTPGPNSPLHF.

This sequence joins TRBV6-5 and TRBJ2-7; possible D gene TRBD1, 6 bases. CDR3 size: 13 residues. The ends were cut back, 6 bases at V and 4 bases at J, with 13 bases in the middle. Germline V gene sequence: CDR1 MNHEY, CDR2 SVGAGI. The CDR3 DNA reads as TGTGCCAGCAGACTTGGGGGCGGTTACGAGCAGTACTTC. Translated: CASRLGGGYEQYF.

This clone appeared once. V gene TRBV5-1 combines with J gene TRBJ2-1; no clear D. Trimming shortened V by 0 bases and J by 6 bases, and 13 bases separated the two germline ends. This CDR3 contains 15 residues. CDR1 and CDR2 from the germline V gene are SGHRS and YFSETQ. The CDR3 here is CASSLVGRGGNEQFF. In DNA form, the CDR3 reads TGCGCCAGCAGCTTGGTGGGTCGTGGCGGCAATGAGCAGTTCTTC. The whole variable domain, filled in from reference TRBV5-1 and TRBJ2-1, reads KAGVTQTPRYLIKTRGQQVTLSCSPISGHRSVSWYQQTPGQGLQFLFEYFSETQRNKGNFPGRFSGRQFSNSRSEMNVSTLELGDSALYLCASSLVGRGGNEQFFGPGTRLTVL.

The sample holds one count of this clone. The rearrangement links TRBV27 to TRBJ1-2, with D possibly matching TRBD1 (6 bases). The CDR3 has 14 amino acids. Per germline, CDR1 MNHEY and CDR2 SMNVEV (reference sequence). V gave up 4 bases and J gave up 5 bases, with 14 bases separating them. The CDR3 here is CASSSFGGGYGYTF. CDR3 DNA: TGTGCCAGCAGTTCGTTTGGGGGCGGGTATGGCTACACCTTC.

The DNA of the CDR3 is TGTGCCAGCAGCTTAATTACAGGGGGCGACCAGAACACTGAAGCTTTCTTT. Encoded protein: CASSLITGGDQNTEAFF. J is TRBJ1-1 and V is TRBV7-9, with 9 bases matching TRBD1. CDR1 and CDR2 from the germline V gene are SEHNR and FQNEAQ (reference sequence). CDR3 size: 17 residues. Trimming cost V 2 bases and J 1 base; bases outside gene matches: 8.

The chain carries TRBV6-1 and TRBJ1-4; D is possibly TRBD1 (6 bases). The V gene's germline CDR1 is MNHNS and CDR2 SASEGT. The CDR3 runs 17 residues. The V gene lost 2 bases and the J gene lost 8 bases, with 21 bases spanning the gap. CDR3 sequence: CASSELFTRGAKEKLFF. The CDR3 bases are TGTGCCAGCAGTGAATTATTCACCAGGGGAGCGAAGGAAAAACTGTTTTTT.

This sequence joins TRBV2 and TRBJ2-1; TRBD2 is a possible D gene (5 bases). The length of the CDR3 is 12 residues. With 8 bases removed from V and 0 bases from J, the gap between germline ends came to 5 bases. Germline V gene sequence: CDR1 SNHLY, CDR2 FYNNEI. In DNA, the CDR3 is TGTGCCAGCGGGAGCTCCTACAATGAGCAGTTCTTC. This sequence encodes CASGSSYNEQFF.

This chain connects TRBV9 to TRBJ1-4; possibly TRBD1 for D (5 bases). Trimming removed 4 bases from V and 3 bases from J, with 16 bases in between. There are 16 residues in the CDR3. CDR1 is SGDLS and CDR2 is YYNGEE in the germline V gene. CDR3 sequence: CASSSSPTGSNEKLFF. In DNA, the CDR3 is TGTGCCAGCAGCTCCTCGCCTACAGGATCTAATGAAAAACTGTTTTTT.

There are a few counts of this clone. The chain joins TRBV6-1 to TRBJ1-2, with 8 positions matching TRBD1. CDR1 is MNHNS and CDR2 is SASEGT in the germline V gene. The CDR3 loop spans 15 amino acids. Losses at the gene ends were 5 bases for V and 2 bases for J; bases not matched to a gene: 7. The CDR3 nucleotides are TGTGCCAGCAGTCCCGGACAGGGCCCCAACTATGGCTACACCTTC. Translated: CASSPGQGPNYGYTF.

The rearrangement joins TRBV6-5 to TRBJ2-7, with TRBD1 as a possible D gene (6 bases). The ends were cut back, 0 bases at V and 7 bases at J, with 10 bases in the middle. This CDR3 region has 13 residues. CDR1 MNHEY and CDR2 SVGAGI come from the germline V gene. CDR3 sequence: CASSYSSRGEQYF. The CDR3, as DNA: TGTGCCAGCAGTTACTCTTCCAGGGGTGAGCAGTACTTC.

J is TRBJ1-3 and V is TRBV4-1, with D maybe TRBD1 (6 bases). The CDR3 extends over 18 amino acids. In germline, CDR1 is MGHRA, CDR2 YSYEKL. Trimming cost V 2 bases and J 0 bases, with 17 bases left between them. The CDR3 protein is CASSQSTPTGNSGNTIYF. The CDR3 region has the DNA TGCGCCAGCAGCCAATCAACTCCGACAGGCAACTCTGGAAACACCATATATTTT.

In nucleotides, the CDR3 is TGTGCCAGTGGGGCTACAGGGAACACCGGGGAGCTGTTTTTT. It codes for CASGATGNTGELFF. This rearrangement joins TRBV19 to TRBJ2-2, with D possibly being TRBD1 (5 bases). Looked up from germline, CDR1 is LNHDA and CDR2 is SQIVND (reference sequence). The V end was cut by 8 bases, the J end by 1 base, with 11 bases between. There are 14 residues in the CDR3.

The chain carries TRBV2 and TRBJ2-5, with 14 nucleotides matching TRBD2. With 6 bases clipped from V and 4 bases from J, the junction kept 1 base outside the gene matches. Germline CDR1 SNHLY, CDR2 FYNNEI. This CDR3 has 14 residues. This chain's CDR3 is CASRGTSGGETQYF. The DNA for the CDR3 is TGTGCCAGCAGAGGGACTAGCGGGGGAGAGACCCAGTACTTC.

The rearrangement links TRBV7-9 to TRBJ2-5, with TRBD2 matching 7 bases. V was pared by 5 bases and J by 5 bases, with 11 bases of the junction left unmatched. This CDR3 comprises 15 residues. Germline V gene lookup returns CDR1 SEHNR and CDR2 FQNEAQ (reference sequence). The CDR3, as DNA: TGTGCCAGCAGCCCCGGACCAGGGCGGGGGGAGACCCAGTACTTC. Translated, it gives CASSPGPGRGETQYF.

The chain is built from TRBV27 and TRBJ2-7; 9 bases map to TRBD2. Germline assignment: CDR1 MNHEY and CDR2 SMNVEV (reference sequence). This CDR3 comprises 15 residues. V was clipped by 3 bases and J by 2 bases; unmatched bases: 5. The CDR3 sequence: CASSLSGGRTYEQYF. The CDR3 DNA follows: TGTGCCAGCAGTTTGAGCGGGGGGCGGACCTACGAGCAGTACTTC.

V and J are TRBV21-1 and TRBJ1-1; TRBD1 is taken as the D call from the table, unchecked against the DNA. TRBV21-1 has pseudogene status. The CDR3 extends over 14 amino acids. The CDR3 region is CASRSQGRDTEAFF. The CDR3 DNA follows: TGTGCCAGCAGGTCTCAGGGAAGAGACACTGAAGCTTTCTTT.

The chain recombines TRBV28 with TRBJ2-7, with TRBD2 matching 15 bases. Germline CDR1 reads MDHEN; CDR2 reads SYDVKM. V shed 7 bases and J 4 bases; nucleotides not matched to a gene: 5. The CDR3 spans 15 residues. CDR3 region: CASTQGLAGGYEQYF. The CDR3 DNA reads as TGTGCCAGCACCCAAGGACTAGCGGGAGGGTACGAGCAGTACTTC.

The chain is built from TRBV4-2 and TRBJ2-1, with D hard to call. The CDR3 is 19 amino acids. The V end was cut by 0 bases, the J end by 5 bases, with 23 bases between. Per the germline V gene, CDR1 is LGHNA and CDR2 is YNFKEQ. The CDR3 protein is CASSQDWSLASGENNEQFF. CDR3 DNA: TGTGCCAGCAGCCAAGATTGGTCATTGGCGTCAGGCGAAAACAATGAGCAGTTCTTC.

V is TRBV4-1 and J is TRBJ1-1; maybe TRBD1 (5 bases). The CDR3 contains 17 residues. The V gene lost 4 bases and the J gene lost 5 bases, with 23 bases spanning the gap. From germline, CDR1 is MGHRA and CDR2 YSYEKL. The CDR3 bases are TGCGCCAGCAGCCCAGGGTGGGCGAGGAACGTGGGAACTGAAGCTTTCTTT. Translating it yields CASSPGWARNVGTEAFF.

The rearrangement joins TRBV28 to TRBJ2-5; 13 bases match TRBD2. The CDR3 is made up of 15 amino acids. V trimming: 10 bases; J trimming: 6 bases; junction bases outside the gene matches: 11. Germline V gene lookup returns CDR1 MDHEN and CDR2 SYDVKM. In nucleotides, the CDR3 is TGTGCCACCCGACTAGCGGGGGGTGGTACAAAGACCCAGTACTTC. It translates to CATRLAGGGTKTQYF.

The V call is TRBV5-1, the J call TRBJ2-5, with 8 bases matching TRBD1. This CDR3 has 15 residues. Per the germline V gene, CDR1 is SGHRS and CDR2 is YFSETQ. V trimming: 0 bases; J trimming: 5 bases; junction bases outside the gene matches: 6. The CDR3 DNA sequence: TGCGCCAGCAGCTTGGAGACAGGGGTTCGGGAGACCCAGTACTTC. It specifies CASSLETGVRETQYF.